A single sample is the source of the 18 T cell receptor beta chains below, sequenced in a study of CD8 T cells in ankylosing spondylitis. TCRdb re-called the 5' RACE reads with MiXCR, one entry per CDR3 protein. The sample lists around 140,000 distinct CDR3 sequences; about an eighth were seen once. Input material: blood, either unsorted or a sorted T cell fraction (not recorded which). The receptors were gathered from a female donor with ankylosing spondylitis or in good health (not recorded which).

This clonotype has at least ten counts. The V gene is TRBV7-9, the J gene TRBJ1-5, with TRBD1 identical over 12 bases. The CDR3 runs 16 residues. J gave up 5 bases and V 1 base, and 3 bases lay outside the gene matches. Germline loops: CDR1 SEHNR, CDR2 FQNEAQ (reference sequence). In nucleotides, the CDR3 is TGTGCCAGCAGCTTAGATGGGACAGGGGGCCATCAGCCCCAGCATTTT. Amino acid sequence: CASSLDGTGGHQPQHF.

This clonotype was counted ten times or more. Here the CDR3 reads CSARDRTSGSINEQFF. The CDR3 bases are TGCAGTGCTAGAGATCGGACTAGCGGGAGTATAAATGAGCAGTTCTTC. The chain employs TRBV20-1 and TRBJ2-1; 13 positions agree with TRBD2. CDR1 is DFQATT and CDR2 is SNEGSKA in the germline V gene (reference sequence). The V segment lost 0 bases and the J segment 7 bases; nucleotides outside the gene matches: 6. This CDR3 comprises 16 residues.

This clonotype has a count of ten or more. The chain combines TRBV5-6 with TRBJ2-1; D may be TRBD2 (6 bases). This CDR3 has 16 residues. Germline V gene sequence: CDR1 SGHDT, CDR2 YYEEEE. V shed 0 bases and J shed 0 bases, with 10 bases lying between them. CDR3 in amino acids: CASSLDSGGSYNEQFF. CDR3 DNA: TGTGCCAGCAGCTTGGACTCCGGGGGCTCCTACAATGAGCAGTTCTTC. The variable domain in full, with the rest retrieved from reference TRBV5-6 and TRBJ2-1, is DAGVTQSPTHLIKTRGQQVTLRCSPKSGHDTVSWYQQALGQGPQFIFQYYEEEERQRGNFPDRFSGHQFPNYSSELNVNALLLGDSALYLCASSLDSGGSYNEQFFGPGTRLTVL.

This clonotype was seen repeatedly, ten times or more. This chain connects TRBV5-8 to TRBJ1-1, with TRBD1 identical over 7 bases. V was pared by 0 bases and J by 1 base, with 3 bases of the junction left unmatched. This CDR3 is built from 15 residues. CDR1 is SGHTS, CDR2 YDEGEE, per germline. The CDR3: CASSLVTGKNTEAFF. CDR3 nucleotides: TGTGCCAGCAGCTTGGTGACAGGGAAGAACACTGAAGCTTTCTTT.

This clonotype was counted at least ten times. The chain carries TRBV18 and TRBJ2-1; no firm D call. The CDR3 runs to 14 residues. V dropped 1 base and J dropped 2 bases, with 6 bases sitting between them. Germline V gene lookup returns CDR1 KGHSH and CDR2 LQKENI. In nucleotides, the CDR3 is TGTGCCAGCTCACCACAGTCTACCTACAATGAGCAGTTCTTC. This sequence encodes CASSPQSTYNEQFF.

The sample holds many counts of this clonotype. The CDR3 here is CASSDPREGYQETQYF. DNA of the CDR3: TGTGCCAGCAGTGATCCCCGAGAAGGGTACCAAGAGACCCAGTACTTC. The rearrangement uses TRBV6-1 and TRBJ2-5; D unclear. This CDR3 region has 16 residues. With 3 bases removed from V and 0 bases from J, the gap between germline ends came to 14 bases. CDR1 is MNHNS, CDR2 SASEGT, per germline.

This clonotype was found many times. The chain links TRBV12-3 or TRBV12-4 to TRBJ2-7; TRBD2 aligns across 11 bases. The CDR3 consists of 15 residues. J gave up 4 bases and V 2 bases, and 4 bases lay outside the gene matches. The CDR3 bases are TGTGCCAGCAGTTTATCGGCTAGCGGGGGGTACGAGCAGTACTTC. This gives the protein CASSLSASGGYEQYF.

Ten or more counts support this clonotype. This chain links TRBV18 with TRBJ2-7; D gene unclear. The CDR3 consists of 14 residues. The germline V gene has CDR1 KGHSH and CDR2 LQKENI. V shed 6 bases and J shed 2 bases, with 14 bases lying between them. The CDR3 reads CASSAIHPAYEQYF. In DNA form, the CDR3 reads TGTGCCAGCTCCGCCATCCACCCAGCCTACGAGCAGTACTTC.

This clonotype was seen at least ten times. The chain uses TRBV3-1 and TRBJ2-1; D is ambiguous. The CDR3 loop spans 17 amino acids. Germline V gene lookup returns CDR1 LGHDT and CDR2 YNNKEL (reference sequence). V was shortened by 1 base and J by 0 bases, with 13 bases between the two germline ends. This chain's CDR3 is CASSQAVGKPSYNEQFF. The CDR3 DNA is TGTGCCAGCAGCCAAGCGGTCGGCAAACCCTCCTACAATGAGCAGTTCTTC.

This clonotype was observed at least ten times. The chain has TRBV18 and TRBJ1-1; possible D gene TRBD1, 6 bases. The CDR3 totals 15 residues. V shed 3 bases and J shed 5 bases, with 16 bases lying between them. Looked up from germline, CDR1 is KGHSH and CDR2 is LQKENI. The CDR3 sequence: CASSPRSGAGTEAFF. The CDR3 bases are TGTGCCAGCTCACCTCGGTCGGGGGCAGGGACTGAAGCTTTCTTT.

The J gene is TRBJ2-1, the V gene TRBV19; D is possibly TRBD2 (6 bases). The germline V gene has CDR1 LNHDA and CDR2 SQIVND (reference sequence). The germline V and J ends were trimmed by 6 bases and 5 bases, with 17 bases remaining between them. The CDR3 is 15 residues long. CDR3 region: CASRDFQGLHNEQFF. CDR3 coding DNA: TGTGCCAGTAGGGATTTCCAGGGACTCCACAATGAGCAGTTCTTC.

This clonotype appeared many times. The V call is TRBV7-9, the J call TRBJ2-7, with D possibly matching TRBD2 (6 bases). Germline loops: CDR1 SEHNR, CDR2 FQNEAQ (reference sequence). V was clipped by 7 bases and J by 0 bases, with 16 bases between them. The CDR3 contains 15 residues. The CDR3 DNA reads as TGTGCCAGCATGGGAGGAGGGTACCTCTCCTACGAGCAGTACTTC. Its translation: CASMGGGYLSYEQYF.

This clonotype was seen many times. The chain links TRBV28 to TRBJ2-3; TRBD1 matches at 8 bases. V lost 5 bases, J lost 4 bases, and 14 bases stayed unmatched. The CDR3 is made up of 17 amino acids. CDR1 is MDHEN and CDR2 is SYDVKM in the germline V gene. The CDR3 reads CASSAAGMRQGPDTQYF. CDR3 nucleotides: TGTGCCAGCAGTGCCGCGGGAATGAGACAGGGGCCAGATACGCAGTATTTT.

This clonotype was detected ten times or more. This chain joins TRBV9 and TRBJ1-3; no reliable D call. Trimming shortened V by 4 bases and J by 0 bases, and 8 bases separated the two germline ends. Germline lookup yields CDR1 SGDLS and CDR2 YYNGEE. CDR3 size: 14 residues. The CDR3 DNA reads TGTGCCAGCAGCCCACCAGACTCTGGAAACACCATATATTTT. The encoded protein is CASSPPDSGNTIYF.

Ten or more counts support this clonotype. The chain has TRBV6-1 and TRBJ1-6, with 7 bases matching TRBD1. The CDR3 length is 16 residues. Germline V gene lookup returns CDR1 MNHNS and CDR2 SASEGT. V was clipped by 5 bases and J by 11 bases; unmatched bases: 15. The CDR3 nucleotides are TGTGCCAGCAGTACCCGGACAGGAGACCTTTCGGCACCCCTCCACTTT. This sequence encodes CASSTRTGDLSAPLHF.

This clonotype has at least ten counts. V gene TRBV20-1 combines with J gene TRBJ1-3; D is unclear. The germline CDR1 and CDR2 sequences are DFQATT and SNEGSKA (reference sequence). The germline V and J ends were trimmed by 3 bases and 3 bases, with 9 bases remaining between them. The CDR3 totals 13 residues. DNA for the CDR3: TGCAGTGCTAGTTACGGGGTTGGAAACACCATATATTTT. Its protein product is CSASYGVGNTIYF.

Ten or more counts support this clonotype. The CDR3 loop reads CASSKGWSGRAFF. In nucleotides, the CDR3 is TGTGCCAGCAGCAAGGGTTGGAGTGGAAGAGCTTTCTTT. This sequence joins TRBV21-1 and TRBJ1-1. TRBV21-1 is tagged as a pseudogene. This CDR3 has 13 residues.

This clonotype showed up many times. The V and J genes are TRBV20-1 and TRBJ1-5; D perhaps matches TRBD1 (6 bases). Per germline, CDR1 DFQATT and CDR2 SNEGSKA (reference sequence). The CDR3 is 13 amino acids. V lost 4 bases to trimming and J lost 5 bases, with 12 bases between them. The CDR3 bases are TGCAGTGCTACCCGGGACACAGATCAGCCCCAGCATTTT. Encoded protein: CSATRDTDQPQHF.